Below, 27 T cell receptor beta chains from the same sample are listed, as sequenced in a study of cytomegalovirus exposure and HLA in healthy donors. The PCR had 60 Vbeta and 13 Jbeta primers. The data were produced by immunoSEQ multiplex PCR, yet TCRdb's version contains in-frame clones alone and is incomplete. This table holds 150,000 to 200,000 clones, around 80% found once. The sample consisted of PBMCs. All receptors derive from a male donor in good health and CMV-seropositive.

The rearrangement links TRBV7-9 to TRBJ1-2, with D uncertain. CDR1 is SEHNR, CDR2 FQNEAQ, per germline (reference sequence). The CDR3 is made up of 14 amino acids. Trimming removed 5 bases at V and 12 bases at J, with 22 bases between. Here the CDR3 reads CASSPPGISTGDTF. The CDR3 DNA is TGTGCCAGCAGCCCCCCGGGCATTTCCACCGGGGACACCTTC.

This chain links TRBV6-1 with TRBJ1-5; possibly TRBD1 for D (5 bases). This CDR3 is built from 15 residues. Germline V gives CDR1 MNHNS, CDR2 SASEGT. V dropped 6 bases and J dropped 7 bases, with 19 bases sitting between them. For the CDR3, the DNA is TGTGCCAGCAGGAAGGGGCGCCTCAAGAACCAGCCCCAGCATTTT. Protein sequence: CASRKGRLKNQPQHF.

The chain combines TRBV13 with TRBJ2-7, with 8 bases that match TRBD2. With 1 base clipped from V and 7 bases from J, the junction kept 3 bases outside the gene matches. This CDR3 region has 13 residues. From germline, CDR1 is PRHDT and CDR2 FYEKMQ (reference sequence). In DNA form, the CDR3 reads TGTGCCAGCAGCTTAGATGTAGCGGGGGAGCAGTACTTC. Encoded protein: CASSLDVAGEQYF.

The J gene is TRBJ1-5, the V gene TRBV28; a possible D gene is TRBD1 (5 bases). Per the germline V gene, CDR1 is MDHEN and CDR2 is SYDVKM. The CDR3 is 15 amino acids. The V and J ends lost 5 bases and 3 bases respectively, with 14 bases between them. CDR3 bases: TGTGCCAGCAGTCGTCCTCAGGGTAACAATCAGCCCCAGCATTTT. Amino acids: CASSRPQGNNQPQHF.

The CDR3 DNA follows: TGTGCCAGCCCGGCTAGCGGATTAATCACAGATACGCAGTATTTT. It codes for CASPASGLITDTQYF. The chain employs TRBV2 and TRBJ2-3; TRBD2 matches 7 bases. The trim removed 8 bases at V and 2 bases at J, leaving 10 bases unmatched. CDR1 and CDR2 (germline): SNHLY, FYNNEI. The CDR3 length is 15 residues.

This clone was picked up one time. This chain links TRBV5-4 with TRBJ2-3, with D possibly matching TRBD1 (6 bases). V dropped 4 bases and J dropped 3 bases, with 18 bases sitting between them. Germline loops: CDR1 SGHNT, CDR2 YYREEE (reference sequence). The CDR3 consists of 16 residues. CDR3 sequence reads: CASSPQGRPRTDTQYF. CDR3 nucleotide sequence: TGTGCCAGCAGCCCACAGGGTCGTCCTAGGACAGATACGCAGTATTTT. Full variable domain (outside the CDR3, taken from reference TRBV5-4 and TRBJ2-3): ETGVTQSPTHLIKTRGQQVTLRCSSQSGHNTVSWYQQALGQGPQFIFQYYREEENGRGNFPPRFSGLQFPNYSSELNVNALELDDSALYLCASSPQGRPRTDTQYFGPGTRLTVL.

V is TRBV6-5 and J is TRBJ2-7, with TRBD1 matching 8 bases. The V gene end was trimmed by 2 bases and the J gene end by 5 bases; junction bases not matched to a gene: 8. The CDR3 is made up of 15 amino acids. CDR1 and CDR2 from the germline V gene are MNHEY and SVGAGI. The CDR3 here is CASSYRRDRYHEQYF. In DNA form, the CDR3 reads TGTGCCAGCAGTTACCGCCGGGACAGGTACCACGAGCAGTACTTC.

The chain is built from TRBV7-9 and TRBJ2-3, with 8 bases aligning to TRBD2. From germline, CDR1 is SEHNR and CDR2 FQNEAQ (reference sequence). V was clipped by 5 bases and J by 3 bases; unmatched bases: 10. The CDR3 extends over 16 amino acids. The DNA for the CDR3 is TGTGCCAGCAGCATATTAGCGGGATGGGGGACAGATACGCAGTATTTT. Amino acid sequence: CASSILAGWGTDTQYF.

Here the CDR3 DNA reads TGCAGCGTTGAGGAGGGCGAGCAGTACTTC. Its translation is CSVEEGEQYF. The chain joins TRBV29-1 to TRBJ2-7; perhaps TRBD2 as D (6 bases). Trimming removed 3 bases from V and 6 bases from J, with 6 bases in between. Per germline, CDR1 SQVTM and CDR2 ANQGSEA. The CDR3 is made up of 10 amino acids.

The rearrangement uses TRBV7-2 and TRBJ1-3; D possibly corresponds to TRBD1 (5 bases). The germline gives CDR1 SGHTA, CDR2 FQGNSA. CDR3 length equals 14 residues. The CDR3 nucleotides are TGTGCATCGGCAGGGCATTTCTCTGGAAACACCATATATTTT. Its translation is CASAGHFSGNTIYF.

This clone has more than one count but fewer than ten. This chain joins TRBV6-5 and TRBJ2-7; 9 positions agree with TRBD1. The CDR3 spans 15 residues. Germline assignment: CDR1 MNHEY and CDR2 SVGAGI. Unmatched junction bases numbered 5, after V lost 5 bases and J lost 0 bases. The CDR3 DNA reads as TGTGCCAGCAGTAAGCCGGGACAGGGCTCCTACGAGCAGTACTTC. Protein sequence: CASSKPGQGSYEQYF.

The V call is TRBV30, the J call TRBJ2-7, with 11 positions matching TRBD2. Germline trimming cut 5 bases from V and 2 bases from J; bases unmatched to any gene: 2. Germline lookup yields CDR1 GTSNPN and CDR2 SVGIG (reference sequence). This CDR3 is built from 13 residues. CDR3: CAWGTSGTYEQYF. The CDR3 nucleotides are TGTGCCTGGGGGACTAGCGGCACCTACGAGCAGTACTTC.

The chain links TRBV5-1 to TRBJ2-1; 8 bases are shared with TRBD2. This CDR3 has 17 amino acids. Germline loops: CDR1 SGHRS, CDR2 YFSETQ. The V segment lost 2 bases and the J segment 0 bases; nucleotides outside the gene matches: 7. The CDR3 nucleotides read TGCGCCAGCAGCTTCGGGGGGGAGCGGAGCTCCTACAATGAGCAGTTCTTC. Protein sequence: CASSFGGERSSYNEQFF.

The chain combines TRBV28 with TRBJ2-3, with 7 bases lining up with TRBD2. The germline V gene has CDR1 MDHEN and CDR2 SYDVKM. Germline trimming cut 4 bases from V and 1 base from J; bases unmatched to any gene: 5. This CDR3 contains 15 residues. CDR3 sequence reads: CASSSSGEGTDTQYF. In DNA, the CDR3 is TGTGCCAGCAGTTCGAGCGGGGAAGGCACAGATACGCAGTATTTT. The whole variable domain, remainder taken from reference TRBV28 and TRBJ2-3, is DVKVTQSSRYLVKRTGEKVFLECVQDMDHENMFWYRQDPGLGLRLIYFSYDVKMKEKGDIPEGYSVSREKKERFSLILESASTNQTSMYLCASSSSGEGTDTQYFGPGTRLTVL.

The chain has TRBV5-1 and TRBJ2-7, with D maybe TRBD2 (6 bases). This CDR3 contains 15 residues. Trimming removed 4 bases from V and 2 bases from J, with 16 bases in between. Looked up from germline, CDR1 is SGHRS and CDR2 is YFSETQ. The CDR3 DNA sequence: TGCGCCAGCAGCGCCTTTCCGGGGGAAACCTACGAGCAGTACTTC. As protein: CASSAFPGETYEQYF.

The rearrangement uses TRBV5-1 and TRBJ2-1; no clear D gene. The length of the CDR3 is 11 residues. Germline V gene sequence: CDR1 SGHRS, CDR2 YFSETQ. Trimming pared 2 bases from V and 8 bases from J, leaving 5 bases between. The CDR3 nucleotides read TGCGCCAGCAGCTTCTTCGATGAGCAGTTCTTC. Translating it yields CASSFFDEQFF.

This sequence joins TRBV13 and TRBJ2-7, with TRBD1 matching 7 bases. J gave up 6 bases and V 6 bases, and 14 bases lay outside the gene matches. This CDR3 is 15 amino acids long. Looked up from germline, CDR1 is PRHDT and CDR2 is FYEKMQ (reference sequence). The CDR3 coding sequence is TGTGCCAGCAGTCCCATCAGGGGGACCGGCGGCGAGCAGTACTTC. Its translation: CASSPIRGTGGEQYF.

The chain uses TRBV19 and TRBJ1-2; D possibly corresponds to TRBD1 (6 bases). The CDR3 runs 15 residues. Per the germline V gene, CDR1 is LNHDA and CDR2 is SQIVND (reference sequence). Trimming cost V 6 bases and J 5 bases, with 19 bases left between them. The CDR3 sequence is CASSPFGRGRYGYTF. Here the CDR3 DNA reads TGTGCCAGTAGCCCCTTCGGCAGGGGTAGGTATGGCTACACCTTC.

This clone came up a few times. The CDR3 sequence is CAWTSGSLNEQFF. The CDR3 nucleotides read TGTGCCTGGACTAGCGGGAGCCTAAATGAGCAGTTCTTC. The chain is built from TRBV30 and TRBJ2-1; 10 nucleotides line up with TRBD2. The V gene's germline CDR1 is GTSNPN and CDR2 SVGIG (reference sequence). Germline trimming cut 4 bases from V and 7 bases from J; bases unmatched to any gene: 4. CDR3 length equals 13 residues. The full variable domain, rest sourced from reference TRBV30 and TRBJ2-1, is SQTIHQWPATLVQPVGSPLSLECTVEGTSNPNLYWYRQAAGRGLQLLFYSVGIGQISSEVPQNLSASRPQDRQFILSSKKLLLSDSGFYLCAWTSGSLNEQFFGPGTRLTVL.

V gene TRBV7-9 combines with J gene TRBJ2-7; the D is unclear. The length of the CDR3 is 14 residues. The V end lost 1 base, the J end lost 3 bases, and 10 bases lay between the germline ends. Germline V gene sequence: CDR1 SEHNR, CDR2 FQNEAQ (reference sequence). The CDR3 DNA sequence: TGTGCCAGCAGCTTAGTATCCTCGTTCTACGAGCAGTACTTC. Protein sequence: CASSLVSSFYEQYF.

This clone occurred a few times. V gene TRBV5-1 combines with J gene TRBJ2-1; 8 bases agree with TRBD1. Germline values: CDR1 SGHRS, CDR2 YFSETQ. The J segment lost 7 bases and the V segment lost 5 bases, leaving 5 bases of the junction unmatched. The CDR3 consists of 13 residues. The CDR3 DNA reads TGCGCCAGCAGAAGTACAGGGGGAAATGAGCAGTTCTTC. Translating it yields CASRSTGGNEQFF.

The J gene is TRBJ2-1, the V gene TRBV11-2; no definite D call. The CDR3 is 15 residues long. The V end was cut by 4 bases, the J end by 3 bases, with 13 bases between. Germline loops: CDR1 SGHAT, CDR2 FQNNGV. CDR3 sequence: CASSSPQFSYNEQFF. For the CDR3, the DNA is TGTGCCAGCAGCTCTCCCCAGTTCAGCTACAATGAGCAGTTCTTC.

This chain joins TRBV28 and TRBJ1-1, with TRBD1 as a possible D gene (6 bases). The CDR3 spans 14 residues. V was trimmed by 2 bases and J by 4 bases, leaving 11 bases between them. Looked up from germline, CDR1 is MDHEN and CDR2 is SYDVKM. In DNA form, the CDR3 reads TGTGCCAGCAGTTTAGCGGACAGAGCCACTGAAGCTTTCTTT. It is translated as CASSLADRATEAFF.

The chain carries TRBV7-9 and TRBJ2-5, with TRBD1 as a possible D gene (6 bases). Germline lookup yields CDR1 SEHNR and CDR2 FQNEAQ (reference sequence). Trimming shortened V by 1 base and J by 0 bases, and 12 bases separated the two germline ends. CDR3 length equals 16 residues. In nucleotides, the CDR3 is TGTGCCAGCAGCTTAGTCATGGGACACCACCAAGAGACCCAGTACTTC. It specifies CASSLVMGHHQETQYF.

A few counts support this clone. CDR3 in DNA: TGTGCCAGCAGTTGGGGACAGGGCCCTTCTTACGAGCAGTACTTC. It translates to CASSWGQGPSYEQYF. The chain combines TRBV6-5 with TRBJ2-7; 9 bases are shared with TRBD1. With 4 bases clipped from V and 4 bases from J, the junction kept 8 bases outside the gene matches. This CDR3 contains 15 residues. In germline, CDR1 is MNHEY, CDR2 SVGAGI.

The chain carries TRBV5-6 and TRBJ2-7; 8 positions agree with TRBD1. The germline V gene encodes CDR1 SGHDT and CDR2 YYEEEE. V trimming: 1 base; J trimming: 9 bases; junction bases outside the gene matches: 9. The CDR3 has 14 residues. The CDR3 protein is CASSLRDRTSGQYF. CDR3 nucleotide sequence: TGTGCCAGCAGCTTGCGGGACAGGACTTCGGGGCAGTACTTC.

This clone was found a few times. J is TRBJ1-4 and V is TRBV29-1; no definite D call. Germline-derived CDR1 and CDR2 are SQVTM and ANQGSEA. Between the trimmed V and J ends, which lost 5 bases and 4 bases, there was a span of 8 bases. CDR3 length: 12 residues. CDR3 sequence (DNA): TGCAGCGTTCTCAGTCTTAATGAAAAACTGTTTTTT. It is translated as CSVLSLNEKLFF.